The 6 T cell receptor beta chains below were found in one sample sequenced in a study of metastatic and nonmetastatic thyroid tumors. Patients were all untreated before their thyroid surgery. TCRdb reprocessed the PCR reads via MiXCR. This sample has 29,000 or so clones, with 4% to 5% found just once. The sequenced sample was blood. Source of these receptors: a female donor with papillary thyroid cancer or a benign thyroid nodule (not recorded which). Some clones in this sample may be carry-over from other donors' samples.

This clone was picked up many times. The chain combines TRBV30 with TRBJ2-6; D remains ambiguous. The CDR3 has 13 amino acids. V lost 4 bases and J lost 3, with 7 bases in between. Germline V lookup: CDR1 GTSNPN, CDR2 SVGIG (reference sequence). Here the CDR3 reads CAWTWGGANVLTF. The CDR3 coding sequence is TGTGCCTGGACGTGGGGTGGGGCCAACGTCCTGACTTTC.

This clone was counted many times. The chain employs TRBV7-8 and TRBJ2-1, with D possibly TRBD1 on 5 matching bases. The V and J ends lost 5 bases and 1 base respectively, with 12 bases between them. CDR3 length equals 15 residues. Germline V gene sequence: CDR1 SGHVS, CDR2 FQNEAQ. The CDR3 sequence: CASSPRQKSYNEQFF. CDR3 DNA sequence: TGTGCCAGCAGCCCTCGACAGAAGTCCTACAATGAGCAGTTCTTC. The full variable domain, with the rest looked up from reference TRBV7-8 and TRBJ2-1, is GAGVSQSPRYKVAKRGQDVALRCDPISGHVSLFWYQQALGQGPEFLTYFQNEAQLDKSGLPSDRFFAERPEGSVSTLKIQRTQQEDSAVYLCASSPRQKSYNEQFFGPGTRLTVL.

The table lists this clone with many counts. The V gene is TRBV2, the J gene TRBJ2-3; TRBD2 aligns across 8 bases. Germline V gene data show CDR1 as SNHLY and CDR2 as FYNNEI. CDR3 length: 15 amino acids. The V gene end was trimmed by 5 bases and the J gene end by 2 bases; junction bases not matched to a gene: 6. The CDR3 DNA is TGTGCCAGCAGTTCTCTTAGCGGGGACACAGATACGCAGTATTTT. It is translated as CASSSLSGDTDTQYF.

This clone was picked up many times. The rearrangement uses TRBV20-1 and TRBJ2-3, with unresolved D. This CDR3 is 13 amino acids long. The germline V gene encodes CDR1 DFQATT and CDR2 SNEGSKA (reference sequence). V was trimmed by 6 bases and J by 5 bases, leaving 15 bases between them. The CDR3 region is CSAAIAPRDTQYF. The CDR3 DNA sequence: TGCAGTGCGGCCATTGCCCCGAGAGATACGCAGTATTTT.

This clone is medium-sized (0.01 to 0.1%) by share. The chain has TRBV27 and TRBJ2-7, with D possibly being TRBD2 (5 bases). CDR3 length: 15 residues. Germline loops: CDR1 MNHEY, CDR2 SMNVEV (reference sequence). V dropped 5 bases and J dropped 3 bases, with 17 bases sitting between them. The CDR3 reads CASSPLGLRHYEQYF. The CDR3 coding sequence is TGTGCCAGCAGTCCCCTCGGACTCCGCCACTACGAGCAGTACTTC.

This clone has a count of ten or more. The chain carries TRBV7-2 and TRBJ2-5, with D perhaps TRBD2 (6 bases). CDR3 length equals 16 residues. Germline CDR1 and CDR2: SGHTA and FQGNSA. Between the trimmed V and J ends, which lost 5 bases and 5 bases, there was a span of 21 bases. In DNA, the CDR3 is TGTGCCAGCAGCCCCCTATTAGGGAGGCCGGAGGAGACCCAGTACTTC. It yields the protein CASSPLLGRPEETQYF. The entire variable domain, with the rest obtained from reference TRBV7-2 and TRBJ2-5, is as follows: GAGVSQSPSNKVTEKGKDVELRCDPISGHTALYWYRQSLGQGLEFLIYFQGNSAPDKSGLPSDRFSAERTGGSVSTLTIQRTQQEDSAVYLCASSPLLGRPEETQYFGPGTRLLVL.